This TCR beta chain was profiled in a study of regulatory T cells in long-lasting Graves disease. HTBI primers from iRepertoire and Arm-PCR of CDR3 regions yielded the TCR beta libraries. TCRdb recomputed calls from the multiplex PCR reads with MiXCR, one row per CDR3 protein. The sample has around 430,000 distinct CDR3 sequences, 20% to 25% seen once. Stated time point: persistent/refractory GD, antithyroid drugs over 5 years with positive TRAb. PBMC-extracted RNA yielded the TCR library. One endocrinology department in Xi'an, China, was where patients came from. Trimming cost V 4 bases and J 6 bases, with 4 bases left between them. Germline loops: CDR1 MNHNS, CDR2 SASEGT. The CDR3 contains 11 residues.

The TCR comes from a female donor with Graves disease. The sample was peripheral blood mononuclear cells (PBMCs), taken when the disease was refractory, from a patient treated with antithyroid drugs. The V and J genes are TRBV6-1 and TRBJ1-5; D not certain. The CDR3 coding sequence is TGTGCCAGCAGTGGTGTTCAGCCCCAGCATTTT. This codes for CASSGVQPQHF.